The rows below give T cell receptor beta chains drawn from one sample of a study of shared T cell receptors in the human thymus. The assay was immunoSEQ multiplex PCR, and TCRdb's table has in-frame clones only and misses some. The sample lists roughly 500,000 clones, roughly 74% seen once, with less than 0.015% in the top ten. This sample was shared with a second study, whose subject was human thymus T cells.

Sequenced sample: thymocytes. These receptors originate from a boy under two years old with a congenital heart defect. The CDR3 runs from the conserved cysteine through the conserved F or W. D genes are given only for firm matches. Not all rows give a size; the values are once, few, many and, for expanded clones, a class.

TRBD2 | TRBJ2-7 | 18 | - | TRBV28 | CASSLSSGTSGTSYEQYF | TGTGCCAGCAGTTTAAGCTCAGGGACTAGCGGGACATCCTACGAGCAGTACTTC
TRBD2 | TRBJ2-7 | 16 | - | TRBV14 | CASSQLGLAGVYEQYF | TGTGCCAGCAGCCAATTGGGACTAGCGGGAGTGTACGAGCAGTACTTC
TRBD2 | TRBJ2-2 | 14 | few | TRBV9 | CASRRGLNTGELFF | TGTGCCAGCAGGAGGGGACTAAACACCGGGGAGCTGTTTTTT
TRBD1 | TRBJ1-1 | 17 | - | TRBV29-1 | CSVERWGDRALNTEAFF | TGCAGCGTTGAACGGTGGGGGGACAGGGCTCTGAACACTGAAGCTTTCTTT
- | TRBJ1-1 | 14 | few | TRBV4-3 | CASSLEGGNTEAFF | TGCGCCAGCAGCCTAGAGGGGGGGAACACTGAAGCTTTCTTT
TRBD1 | TRBJ1-2 | 14 | - | TRBV7-2 | CASSAQGASYGYTF | TGTGCCAGCAGCGCCCAGGGGGCAAGCTATGGCTACACCTTC
TRBD2 | TRBJ2-7 | 15 | - | TRBV7-2 | CASSLEPSGNYEQYF | TGTGCCAGCAGCTTAGAACCTAGCGGGAATTACGAGCAGTACTTC
- | TRBJ2-1 | 18 | - | TRBV28 | CASSFPFTQGENNNEQFF | TGTGCCAGCAGTTTCCCTTTCACACAGGGCGAAAATAACAATGAGCAGTTCTTC
- | TRBJ2-1 | 13 | few | TRBV10-3 | CAIRPSPVDEQFF | TGTGCCATCAGACCCTCGCCGGTTGATGAGCAGTTCTTC
- | TRBJ2-5 | 10 | - | TRBV20-1 | CSARRETQYF | TGCAGTGCTCGTAGAGAGACCCAGTACTTC
TRBD2 | TRBJ2-1 | 15 | - | TRBV11-2 | CASSLGRAGYNEQFF | TGTGCCAGCAGCTTAGGGCGAGCGGGGTACAATGAGCAGTTCTTC
- | TRBJ2-3 | 13 | - | TRBV30 | CAWSSESTDTQYF | TGTGCCTGGAGTAGCGAGAGCACAGATACGCAGTATTTT
TRBD1 | TRBJ1-4 | 17 | - | TRBV4-2 | CASSQERDSGRNEKLFF | TGTGCCAGCAGCCAAGAGAGGGACAGCGGTCGTAATGAAAAACTGTTTTTT
TRBD1 | TRBJ2-5 | 15 | - | TRBV5-4 | CASSPGTGIQETQYF | TGTGCCAGCAGCCCCGGGACAGGGATCCAAGAGACCCAGTACTTC
TRBD2 | TRBJ2-5 | 18 | - | TRBV18 | CASSPRGLSSGSSRTQYF | TGTGCCAGCTCACCAAGGGGCCTGTCTAGCGGGAGTTCGCGGACCCAGTACTTC
- | TRBJ2-7 | 15 | - | TRBV4-2 | CASSPGWLATDEQYF | TGTGCCAGCAGCCCTGGCTGGCTAGCGACCGACGAGCAGTACTTC
TRBD2 | TRBJ2-7 | 19 | - | TRBV11-2 | CASSISTGTSGRSSYEQYF | TGTGCCAGCAGCATCTCCACCGGGACTAGCGGGAGGAGCTCCTACGAGCAGTACTTC
TRBD1 | TRBJ1-5 | 16 | - | TRBV4-2 | CASSLSRDSRDQPQHF | TGTGCCAGCAGCCTATCCCGGGACAGTCGAGATCAGCCCCAGCATTTT
TRBD2 | TRBJ2-1 | 16 | - | TRBV27 | CASSPRGGLAGNEQFF | TGTGCCAGCAGCCCCCGGGGAGGACTAGCGGGTAATGAGCAGTTCTTC
TRBD1 | TRBJ2-7 | 15 | - | TRBV27 | CASQLRKGTGYEQYF | TGTGCCAGCCAACTTCGCAAGGGGACAGGCTACGAGCAGTACTTC
- | TRBJ1-5 | 16 | - | TRBV5-5 | CASSLVGTGHNQPQHF | TGTGCCAGCAGCTTGGTTGGAACAGGCCACAATCAGCCCCAGCATTTT
TRBD2 | TRBJ2-3 | 17 | few | TRBV28 | CASSLNGLAGVTDTQYF | TGTGCCAGCAGTTTAAATGGACTAGCGGGAGTGACAGATACGCAGTATTTT
TRBD1 | TRBJ2-1 | 16 | few | TRBV5-1 | CASTPDRGRPWDEQFF | TGCGCCAGCACCCCAGACAGGGGGCGGCCGTGGGATGAGCAGTTCTTC
- | TRBJ2-7 | 11 | few | TRBV19 | CASSIGYEQYF | TGTGCCAGTAGTATCGGCTACGAGCAGTACTTC
TRBD1 | TRBJ2-7 | 15 | - | TRBV11-1 | CASSFSRDRVYEQYF | TGTGCCAGCAGCTTTTCCAGGGACAGGGTCTACGAGCAGTACTTC
- | TRBJ2-5 | 16 | - | TRBV7-9 | CASSLRKASVQETQYF | TGTGCCAGCAGCTTAAGGAAGGCTAGCGTACAAGAGACCCAGTACTTC
TRBD1 | TRBJ1-4 | 14 | few | TRBV14 | CASSQTGGNEKLFF | TGTGCCAGCAGCCAAACAGGGGGAAATGAAAAACTGTTTTTT
- | TRBJ2-7 | 16 | - | TRBV4-1 | CASSQVTTGMSNEQYF | TGCGCCAGCAGCCAAGTAACAACAGGGATGTCCAACGAGCAGTACTTC
TRBD2 | TRBJ2-1 | 15 | - | TRBV6-6 | CASRRREDGYNEQFF | TGTGCCAGCAGACGACGGGAGGACGGGTACAATGAGCAGTTCTTC
- | TRBJ2-7 | 14 | - | TRBV5-6 | CASSPLGRTYEQYF | TGTGCCAGCAGCCCCCTTGGGAGGACCTACGAGCAGTACTTC
- | TRBJ2-5 | 15 | - | TRBV21-1 | CASSKGRRVGETQYF | TGTGCCAGCAGCAAAGGAAGGAGGGTAGGAGAGACCCAGTACTTC
- | TRBJ2-3 | 17 | - | TRBV5-1 | CASSLAPGEKGTDTQYF | TGCGCCAGCAGCTTGGCTCCGGGGGAGAAGGGGACAGATACGCAGTATTTT
- | TRBJ1-1 | 13 | few | TRBV28 | CASSLYRVTEAFF | TGTGCCAGCAGTTTATACAGGGTGACTGAAGCTTTCTTT
- | TRBJ1-3 | 15 | - | TRBV2 | CASSKGEGAGNTIYF | TGTGCCAGCAGTAAAGGAGAAGGGGCTGGAAACACCATATATTTT
- | TRBJ2-5 | 13 | - | TRBV30 | CAWSCFGRETQYF | TGTGCCTGGAGTTGCTTTGGGCGGGAGACCCAGTACTTC
TRBD2 | TRBJ2-1 | 17 | few | TRBV6-1 | CASSEVLAGGRDNEQFF | TGTGCCAGCAGTGAAGTTCTCGCGGGAGGACGGGACAATGAGCAGTTCTTC
- | TRBJ1-3 | 16 | - | TRBV6-5 | CASSYSYEFSGNTIYF | TGTGCCAGCAGTTACTCTTACGAGTTCTCTGGAAACACCATATATTTT
- | TRBJ1-2 | 14 | - | TRBV27 | CASSPGTQDYGYTF | TGTGCCAGCAGTCCCGGGACACAAGACTATGGCTACACCTTC
- | TRBJ2-3 | 17 | - | TRBV4-2 | CASSQEVGVTSTDTQYF | TGTGCCAGCAGCCAAGAGGTAGGGGTAACCTCCACAGATACGCAGTATTTT
- | TRBJ2-1 | 18 | - | TRBV27 | CASSLLTGDFGPYNEQFF | TGTGCCAGCAGTTTATTGACCGGGGACTTTGGTCCCTACAATGAGCAGTTCTTC
TRBD1 | TRBJ2-3 | 14 | few | TRBV5-1 | CASSSGGRTDTQYF | TGCGCCAGCAGCTCAGGGGGTAGAACAGATACGCAGTATTTT